The 8 T cell receptor beta chains reported below all come from one sample, sequenced in a study of chemoradiotherapy in HPV16-positive cancers. Profiling relied on immunoSEQ multiplex PCR, and the TCRdb table lists in-frame clones only, not all of them. The table has some 14,000 clones, around 77% seen once. Sample collection was performed from a patient who underwent chemoradiotherapy. The source is a human donor with HPV-associated anogenital cancer.

The chain recombines TRBV6-1 with TRBJ1-4; D is unclear. Per germline, CDR1 MNHNS and CDR2 SASEGT. The V gene lost 2 bases and the J gene lost 0 bases, with 7 bases spanning the gap. The CDR3 covers 15 residues. The CDR3 region is CASSERFATNEKLFF. The CDR3 coding sequence is TGTGCCAGCAGTGAACGGTTTGCAACTAATGAAAAACTGTTTTTT.

This rearrangement joins TRBV27 to TRBJ1-2, with D uncertain. V was trimmed by 5 bases and J by 4 bases, leaving 14 bases between them. CDR3 length: 14 residues. Germline V gene lookup returns CDR1 MNHEY and CDR2 SMNVEV (reference sequence). This CDR3 reads CASSLNTDPYGYTF. Written as DNA, the CDR3 is TGTGCCAGCAGTCTAAATACAGATCCCTATGGCTACACCTTC.

This clone showed up just a few times. The rearrangement links TRBV6-5 to TRBJ2-2; D may match TRBD1 or TRBD2 (5 bases each). V lost 9 bases and J lost 1, with 12 bases in between. The CDR3 loop spans 14 amino acids. The germline gives CDR1 MNHEY, CDR2 SVGAGI. The CDR3 region has the DNA TGTGCCAGTATGTGGGGACGGAACACCGGGGAGCTGTTTTTT. This codes for CASMWGRNTGELFF.

This chain uses TRBV5-4 with TRBJ1-4; D is unclear. The germline CDR1 and CDR2 sequences are SGHNT and YYREEE (reference sequence). This CDR3 spans 12 amino acids. V was cut by 4 bases and J by 6 bases, with 7 bases left in between. CDR3 in DNA: TGTGCCAGCAGCCGAAGGGATGAAAAACTGTTTTTT. This translates into CASSRRDEKLFF.

This rearrangement joins TRBV4-1 to TRBJ1-3; D not certain. Trimming pared 1 base from V and 2 bases from J, leaving 12 bases between. The CDR3 loop spans 16 amino acids. The germline CDR1 and CDR2 sequences are MGHRA and YSYEKL. DNA for the CDR3: TGCGCCAGCAGCCAAGTCTCCGGGAAAACTGGAAACACCATATATTTT. Translated, it gives CASSQVSGKTGNTIYF.

The J gene is TRBJ1-6, the V gene TRBV2; tentatively, D is TRBD1 (6 bases). CDR1 is SNHLY, CDR2 FYNNEI, per germline. Between the trimmed V and J ends, which lost 5 bases and 10 bases, there was a span of 18 bases. The CDR3 spans 15 residues. The DNA for the CDR3 is TGTGCCAGCAGTATACAGGGAGGGGTTGAATCACCCCTCCACTTT. Amino acids: CASSIQGGVESPLHF. Filled out from reference TRBV2 and TRBJ1-6, the complete variable domain reads EPEVTQTPSHQVTQMGQEVILRCVPISNHLYFYWYRQILGQKVEFLVSFYNNEISEKSEIFDDQFSVERPDGSNFTLKIRSTKLEDSAMYFCASSIQGGVESPLHFGNGTRLTVT.

The chain joins TRBV19 to TRBJ2-3; D tentatively fits TRBD1 or TRBD2 (5 bases each). There are 15 residues in the CDR3. Trimming took off 3 bases at V and 0 bases at J, with 10 bases between the two ends. From germline, CDR1 is LNHDA and CDR2 SQIVND (reference sequence). The CDR3 spells CASSMGRVSTDTQYF. CDR3 nucleotides: TGTGCCAGTAGTATGGGACGGGTGAGCACAGATACGCAGTATTTT.

V gene TRBV18 combines with J gene TRBJ1-1; D is unresolved. Trimming removed 5 bases at V and 1 base at J, with 8 bases between. The CDR3 has 13 amino acids. CDR1 and CDR2 (germline): KGHSH, LQKENI. CDR3 in amino acids: CASSFRANTEAFF. Here the CDR3 DNA reads TGTGCCAGCTCATTCCGGGCGAACACTGAAGCTTTCTTT.